Below, 28 T cell receptor beta chains from the same sample are listed, as sequenced in a study of T-cell reconstitution after alpha-beta-depleted transplantation in children (TCRdb year 2016). The treatment or condition tag for this specimen amounts to: allogeneic hematopoietic cell transplantation with graft depleted of TCRalphabeta T cells and CD19 B cells. Libraries came from PCR. This sample was sequenced with an Illumina HiSeq 2500. TCR libraries were prepared with molecular barcoding, using unique molecular identifiers to normalize TCRbeta repertoire quantification. The public reads were reanalyzed by TCRdb: fastp trimming at Q25, MiXCR alignment, in-frame beta chains only. Identical CDR3 protein sequences are pooled into one entry, listed with their most common genes and DNA. The sample table lists 200,000 to 250,000 distinct CDR3 sequences, approximately 10% of them with a count of one. Roughly 28% of the sample is held by the ten biggest clonotypes.

The sequenced sample was PBMCs, obtained before TCRalphabeta/CD19-depleted stem cell transplant. These receptors were collected from a child less than two years old with acute myeloid leukemia, due to receive a stem cell transplant.

This clonotype showed up many times. J is TRBJ2-7 and V is TRBV6-5; D may be TRBD1 (6 bases). CDR1 MNHEY and CDR2 SVGAGI come from the germline V gene. The CDR3 spans 14 residues. Trimming stripped 0 bases from V and 0 bases from J, with 6 bases between. CDR3 nucleotide sequence: TGTGCCAGCAGTTACTCGGGACACTCCTACGAGCAGTACTTC. This gives the protein CASSYSGHSYEQYF.

This clonotype was counted at least ten times. This sequence joins TRBV20-1 and TRBJ2-3; 10 bases are a match to TRBD1. Germline-derived CDR1 and CDR2 are DFQATT and SNEGSKA (reference sequence). CDR3 length: 13 residues. With V trimmed by 6 bases and J by 1 base, 1 base remained unmatched. As DNA, the CDR3 is TGCAGTGCCGGGACAGGGGGCACAGATACGCAGTATTTT. This encodes CSAGTGGTDTQYF.

Ten or more counts support this clonotype. The chain couples TRBV15 to TRBJ1-2, with D tentatively TRBD1 (5 bases). The CDR3 totals 14 residues. CDR1 is LNHNV, CDR2 YYDKDF, per germline (reference sequence). V was clipped by 0 bases and J by 5 bases, with 10 bases between them. DNA of the CDR3: TGTGCCACCAGCAGAGATCCAAAGGGGTATGGCTACACCTTC. As protein: CATSRDPKGYGYTF.

This clonotype was seen ten or more times. The V gene is TRBV12-3 or TRBV12-4, the J gene TRBJ1-2, with TRBD1 matching over 9 bases. This CDR3 has 16 amino acids. V was pared by 8 bases and J by 4 bases, with 14 bases of the junction left unmatched. The chain's CDR3 is CASGTGTGMVGYGYTF. In DNA form, the CDR3 reads TGTGCCAGCGGAACCGGGACAGGGATGGTTGGCTATGGCTACACCTTC.

The V gene is TRBV7-9, the J gene TRBJ1-1; 7 positions agree with TRBD1. In germline, CDR1 is SEHNR, CDR2 FQNEAQ (reference sequence). J was trimmed by 7 bases and V by 5 bases; bases with no gene match: 7. CDR3 length: 13 residues. The CDR3 protein is CASSRGTANEAFF. CDR3 bases: TGTGCCAGCAGCCGGGGGACAGCAAATGAAGCTTTCTTT.

This clonotype was detected only a few times. V is TRBV2 and J is TRBJ1-3; D ambiguous. This CDR3 is built from 13 residues. Germline V gene lookup returns CDR1 SNHLY and CDR2 FYNNEI. V lost 7 bases, J lost 2 bases, and 9 bases lay in between. The CDR3 loop is CASTDGPGNTIYF. The CDR3 DNA is TGTGCCAGCACAGATGGCCCTGGAAACACCATATATTTT.

This clonotype has a single count. The junction departs from germline at one end; a sequencing error may be responsible. The chain is built from TRBV7-9 and TRBJ2-5, with a weak D call TRBD2 (7 bases). This CDR3 is 13 amino acids long. Germline CDR1 reads SEHNR; CDR2 reads FQNEAQ (reference sequence). DNA for the CDR3: TGTGCCAGCAGCTTGGGGGGGCAGGAGACCCAGTCCTTC. This sequence encodes CASSLGGQETQSF. The full variable domain, with the rest looked up from reference TRBV7-9 and TRBJ2-5, is DTGVSQNPRHKITKRGQNVTFRCDPISEHNRLYWYRQTLGQGPEFLTYFQNEAQLEKSRLLSDRFSAERPKGSFSTLEIQRTEQGDSAMYLCASSLGGQETQSFGPGTRLLVL.

On this clonotype: As the CDR3 is not closed by the conserved phenylalanine or tryptophan, this likely results from a read error. The rearrangement uses TRBV12-3 or TRBV12-4 and TRBJ1-1; D is perhaps TRBD1 (6 bases). The CDR3 has 12 residues. V was cut by 5 bases and J by 11 bases, with 15 bases left in between. The CDR3 protein is CASSPGGRDAFL. CDR3 in DNA: TGTGCCAGCAGTCCGGGGGGCAGGGATGCTTTCCTT.

This clonotype was detected many times. This rearrangement joins TRBV7-6 to TRBJ2-3, with 7 bases lining up with TRBD2. V dropped 1 base and J dropped 2; count of bases not matched to a gene: 3. Germline values: CDR1 SGHVS, CDR2 FNYEAQ. The CDR3 spans 15 residues. The CDR3 coding sequence is TGTGCCAGCAGCTTAGGCGGGAGCCCCACAGATACGCAGTATTTT. Amino acid sequence: CASSLGGSPTDTQYF.

In its sample, this clonotype was seen many times. The chain combines TRBV20-1 with TRBJ2-7; 14 nucleotides line up with TRBD2. Per the germline V gene, CDR1 is DFQATT and CDR2 is SNEGSKA (reference sequence). This CDR3 region has 16 residues. The J segment lost 2 bases and the V segment lost 3 bases, leaving 6 bases of the junction unmatched. The CDR3 nucleotides read TGCAGTGCTAGGGGGACTAGCGGGAGTTTGACCTACGAGCAGTACTTC. It yields the protein CSARGTSGSLTYEQYF.

This clonotype was detected ten times or more. The chain couples TRBV6-1 to TRBJ1-6; D is uncertain. Germline CDR1 reads MNHNS; CDR2 reads SASEGT. CDR3 size: 15 residues. Deletions cut 10 bases from V and 0 bases from J, with 13 bases between. Here the CDR3 reads CATSWSSSYNSPLHF. CDR3 DNA: TGTGCCACGTCGTGGAGCAGCTCCTATAATTCACCCCTCCACTTT.

The table lists this clonotype with many counts. The chain links TRBV20-1 to TRBJ1-2; 11 positions match TRBD1. Germline values: CDR1 DFQATT, CDR2 SNEGSKA (reference sequence). Germline trimming cut 0 bases from V and 0 bases from J; bases unmatched to any gene: 12. This CDR3 is 19 amino acids long. The CDR3 nucleotides are TGCAGTGCTAGAGATTTGAGGACAGGGGGCTCCGCCCCTAACTATGGCTACACCTTC. This codes for CSARDLRTGGSAPNYGYTF.

There are many counts of this clonotype. The chain couples TRBV9 to TRBJ2-5; 7 nucleotides align to TRBD1. J gave up 1 base and V 0 bases, and 6 bases lay outside the gene matches. There are 16 residues in the CDR3. The germline gives CDR1 SGDLS, CDR2 YYNGEE. The CDR3 reads CASSVEGTAIQETQYF. CDR3 bases: TGTGCCAGCAGCGTAGAAGGGACAGCCATCCAAGAGACCCAGTACTTC.

This clonotype came up many times. The chain couples TRBV25-1 to TRBJ1-1; D is ambiguous. CDR3 length: 14 amino acids. Germline assignment: CDR1 MGHDK and CDR2 SYGVNS. V gave up 5 bases and J gave up 8 bases, with 18 bases separating them. The CDR3 coding sequence is TGTGCCAGCAGTTCTTCCCCGGGCCGGGCCGAAGCTTTCTTT. Residues: CASSSSPGRAEAFF.

This clonotype has ten or more counts. The gene calls are TRBV6-5 and TRBJ2-1; 8 bases line up with TRBD2. Trimming cost V 2 bases and J 0 bases; bases outside gene matches: 12. This CDR3 contains 19 residues. Per germline, CDR1 MNHEY and CDR2 SVGAGI. For the CDR3, the DNA is TGTGCCAGCAGTTACGCGGGAGGCCTCGGGACTAGCTCCTACAATGAGCAGTTCTTC. Protein sequence: CASSYAGGLGTSSYNEQFF.

In its sample, this clonotype was seen many times. The chain couples TRBV7-9 to TRBJ2-5, with D possibly being TRBD1 (5 bases). The CDR3 is 15 amino acids. V was cut by 4 bases and J by 4 bases, with 16 bases left in between. Germline values: CDR1 SEHNR, CDR2 FQNEAQ (reference sequence). The CDR3 loop reads CASSYLTGPRETQYF. Here the CDR3 DNA reads TGTGCCAGCAGCTACCTTACAGGTCCCCGAGAGACCCAGTACTTC.

This clonotype was seen a few times. The V gene is TRBV11-3, the J gene TRBJ2-1; D may be TRBD2 (6 bases). The germline CDR1 and CDR2 sequences are SGHNT and YENEEA. This CDR3 comprises 13 residues. V gave up 2 bases and J gave up 9 bases, with 11 bases separating them. CDR3 DNA: TGTGCCAGCAGCTTATGGGACTCGGTTGAGCAGTTCTTC. Translated: CASSLWDSVEQFF.

This clonotype was observed many times. The chain uses TRBV20-1 and TRBJ1-5; 7 nucleotides match TRBD1. Germline V gene sequence: CDR1 DFQATT, CDR2 SNEGSKA (reference sequence). CDR3 size: 14 residues. Germline trimming cut 6 bases from V and 3 bases from J; bases unmatched to any gene: 8. The CDR3 bases are TGCAGTGCCTGGACAGGCATGGCCAATCAGCCCCAGCATTTT. Its translation: CSAWTGMANQPQHF.

At least ten counts were recorded for this clonotype. The rearrangement joins TRBV5-1 to TRBJ1-1; maybe TRBD1 (6 bases). The V end lost 4 bases, the J end lost 3 bases, and 16 bases lay between the germline ends. Germline CDR1 and CDR2: SGHRS and YFSETQ. The CDR3 extends over 15 amino acids. In DNA form, the CDR3 reads TGCGCCAGCAGCCCCCTAACAGGGTCGTACACTGAAGCTTTCTTT. Translated, it gives CASSPLTGSYTEAFF. The variable domain in full, with the rest retrieved from reference TRBV5-1 and TRBJ1-1, is KAGVTQTPRYLIKTRGQQVTLSCSPISGHRSVSWYQQTPGQGLQFLFEYFSETQRNKGNFPGRFSGRQFSNSRSEMNVSTLELGDSALYLCASSPLTGSYTEAFFGQGTRLTVV.

Many counts were recorded for this clonotype. The chain carries TRBV5-5 and TRBJ2-5, with D perhaps matching TRBD1 (6 bases). This CDR3 contains 13 residues. V was cut by 1 base and J by 3 bases, with 7 bases left in between. Germline V gene data show CDR1 as SGHKS and CDR2 as YYEKEE (reference sequence). CDR3 nucleotides: TGTGCCAGCAGCTTGCGGGACAAAGAGACCCAGTACTTC. Translated, it gives CASSLRDKETQYF.

This clonotype was observed a handful of times. The chain uses TRBV19 and TRBJ1-1, with D maybe TRBD1 (6 bases). Between the trimmed V and J ends, which lost 6 bases and 4 bases, there was a span of 15 bases. This CDR3 has 14 residues. Germline assignment: CDR1 LNHDA and CDR2 SQIVND (reference sequence). The CDR3 reads CASSYGGGGTEAFF. The CDR3 bases are TGTGCCAGTAGCTACGGAGGGGGGGGCACTGAAGCTTTCTTT. The whole variable domain, filled in from reference TRBV19 and TRBJ1-1, reads DGGITQSPKYLFRKEGQNVTLSCEQNLNHDAMYWYRQDPGQGLRLIYYSQIVNDFQKGDIAEGYSVSREKKESFPLTVTSAQKNPTAFYLCASSYGGGGTEAFFGQGTRLTVV.

This clonotype was detected ten times or more. The V gene is TRBV6-2 or TRBV6-3, the J gene TRBJ2-5; possible D gene TRBD2, 5 bases. The CDR3 runs 16 residues. Deletions cut 7 bases from V and 4 bases from J, with 22 bases between. Looked up from germline, CDR1 is MNHEY and CDR2 is SVGEGT. Here the CDR3 reads CASKKYPLAGGETQYF. In DNA form, the CDR3 reads TGTGCCAGCAAAAAATACCCCTTGGCAGGAGGAGAGACCCAGTACTTC.

This clonotype was counted at least ten times. This chain connects TRBV12-3 or TRBV12-4 to TRBJ2-7; TRBD1 matches at 8 bases. Trimming cost V 3 bases and J 1 base; bases outside gene matches: 5. The CDR3 extends over 15 amino acids. The CDR3 nucleotides read TGTGCCAGCAGTTTGGGGACAGGCGAATCCTACGAGCAGTACTTC. Encoded protein: CASSLGTGESYEQYF.

The table lists this clonotype with many counts. V is TRBV28 and J is TRBJ1-2; the D is unclear. Germline V gene lookup returns CDR1 MDHEN and CDR2 SYDVKM. The V end lost 5 bases, the J end lost 5 bases, and 6 bases lay between the germline ends. CDR3 length: 11 residues. CDR3 amino acids: CASSTKYGYTF. For the CDR3, the DNA is TGTGCCAGCAGTACCAAGTATGGCTACACCTTC.

This clonotype was observed many times. V is TRBV7-9 and J is TRBJ1-2; no firm D call. Germline V gene lookup returns CDR1 SEHNR and CDR2 FQNEAQ (reference sequence). V was pared by 5 bases and J by 0 bases, with 13 bases between. The CDR3 sequence is 15 residues long. DNA of the CDR3: TGTGCCAGCAGCACGACCGTCGGGGCTAACTATGGCTACACCTTC. It codes for CASSTTVGANYGYTF.

This clonotype has at least ten counts. The V call is TRBV20-1, the J call TRBJ2-3; 8 nucleotides match TRBD2. Germline CDR1 is DFQATT and CDR2 is SNEGSKA (reference sequence). V lost 4 bases, J lost 0 bases, and 3 bases stayed unmatched. The CDR3 totals 14 residues. For the CDR3, the DNA is TGCAGTGCTACCGAGCGGGAGAGCACAGATACGCAGTATTTT. Translation gives CSATERESTDTQYF.

This clonotype showed up many times. V is TRBV29-1 and J is TRBJ2-1; 15 positions agree with TRBD2. Germline CDR1 is SQVTM and CDR2 is ANQGSEA. The CDR3 has 14 residues. J lost 9 bases, V lost 6 bases, and 6 bases had no gene match. The CDR3 reads CSVGGLAGGPEQFF. The DNA for the CDR3 is TGCAGCGTGGGAGGACTAGCGGGAGGGCCTGAGCAGTTCTTC.

This clonotype appeared a few times. The chain is built from TRBV4-3 and TRBJ1-6; D gene unclear. The CDR3 is made up of 15 amino acids. Trimming took off 0 bases at V and 6 bases at J, with 9 bases between the two ends. Germline assignment: CDR1 LGHNA and CDR2 YSLEER. The CDR3 DNA sequence: TGCGCCAGCAGCCAAGATACGGCAGTTAATTCACCCCTCCACTTT. Protein: CASSQDTAVNSPLHF.